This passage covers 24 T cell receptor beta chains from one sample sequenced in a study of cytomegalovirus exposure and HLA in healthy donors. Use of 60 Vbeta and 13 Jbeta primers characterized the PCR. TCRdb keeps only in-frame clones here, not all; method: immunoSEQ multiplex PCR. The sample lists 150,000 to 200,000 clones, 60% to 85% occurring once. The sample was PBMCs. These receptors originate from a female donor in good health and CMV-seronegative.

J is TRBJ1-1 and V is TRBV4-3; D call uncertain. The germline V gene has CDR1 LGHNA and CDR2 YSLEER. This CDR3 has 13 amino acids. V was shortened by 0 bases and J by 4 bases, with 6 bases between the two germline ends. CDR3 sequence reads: CASSQDPSTEAFF. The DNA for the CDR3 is TGCGCCAGCAGCCAAGATCCTAGCACTGAAGCTTTCTTT.

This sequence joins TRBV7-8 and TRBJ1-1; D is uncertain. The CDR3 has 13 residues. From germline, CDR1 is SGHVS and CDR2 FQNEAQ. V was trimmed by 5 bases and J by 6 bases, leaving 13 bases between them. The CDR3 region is CASSQSRTAEAFF. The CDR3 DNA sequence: TGTGCCAGCAGCCAATCGCGGACTGCTGAAGCTTTCTTT.

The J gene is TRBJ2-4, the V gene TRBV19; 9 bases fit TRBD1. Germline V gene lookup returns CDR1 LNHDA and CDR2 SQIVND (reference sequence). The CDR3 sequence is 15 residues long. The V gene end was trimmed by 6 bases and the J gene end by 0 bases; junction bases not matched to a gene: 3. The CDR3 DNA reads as TGTGCCAGTAGCCAGACAGGGGGAGCCAAAAACATTCAGTACTTC. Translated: CASSQTGGAKNIQYF.

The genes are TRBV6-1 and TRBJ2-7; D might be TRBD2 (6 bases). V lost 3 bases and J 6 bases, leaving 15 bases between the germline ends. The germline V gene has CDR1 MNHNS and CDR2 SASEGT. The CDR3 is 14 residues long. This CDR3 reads CASSEISGAGEQYF. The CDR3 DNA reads TGTGCCAGCAGTGAGATTAGCGGAGCGGGCGAGCAGTACTTC.

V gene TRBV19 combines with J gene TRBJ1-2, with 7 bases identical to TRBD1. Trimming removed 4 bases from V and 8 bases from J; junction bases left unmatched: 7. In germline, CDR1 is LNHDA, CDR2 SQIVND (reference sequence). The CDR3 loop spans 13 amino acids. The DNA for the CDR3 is TGTGCCAGTAGTACCGACAGGGAGCGAGGCTACACCTTC. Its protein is CASSTDRERGYTF.

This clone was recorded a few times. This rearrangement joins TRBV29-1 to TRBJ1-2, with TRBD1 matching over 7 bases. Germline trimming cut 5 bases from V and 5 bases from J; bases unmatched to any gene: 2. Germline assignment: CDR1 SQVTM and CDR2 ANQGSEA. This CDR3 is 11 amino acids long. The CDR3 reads CSVWGQYGYTF. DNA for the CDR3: TGCAGCGTTTGGGGACAGTATGGCTACACCTTC. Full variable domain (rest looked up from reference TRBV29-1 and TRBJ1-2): SAVISQKPSRDICQRGTSLTIQCQVDSQVTMMFWYRQQPGQSLTLIATANQGSEATYESGFVIDKFPISRPNLTFSTLTVSNMSPEDSSIYLCSVWGQYGYTFGSGTRLTVV.

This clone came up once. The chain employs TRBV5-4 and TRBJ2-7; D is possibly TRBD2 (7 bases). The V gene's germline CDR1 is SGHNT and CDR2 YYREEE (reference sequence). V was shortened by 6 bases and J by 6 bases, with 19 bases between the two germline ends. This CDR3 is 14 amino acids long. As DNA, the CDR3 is TGTGCCAGCACCCTGAGGGCGGGGGCAGGCGAGCAGTACTTC. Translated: CASTLRAGAGEQYF.

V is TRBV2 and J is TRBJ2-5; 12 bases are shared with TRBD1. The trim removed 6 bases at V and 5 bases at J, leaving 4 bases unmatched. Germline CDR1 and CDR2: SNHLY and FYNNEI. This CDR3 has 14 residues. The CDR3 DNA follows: TGTGCCAGCAGCGGGACAGGGGGCGACGAGACCCAGTACTTC. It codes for CASSGTGGDETQYF.

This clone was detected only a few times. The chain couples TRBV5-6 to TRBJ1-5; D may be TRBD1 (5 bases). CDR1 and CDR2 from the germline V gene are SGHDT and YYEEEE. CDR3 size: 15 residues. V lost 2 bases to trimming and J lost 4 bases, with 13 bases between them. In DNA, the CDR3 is TGTGCCAGCAGCTTTGGCGGGGGATCTAATCAGCCCCAGCATTTT. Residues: CASSFGGGSNQPQHF.

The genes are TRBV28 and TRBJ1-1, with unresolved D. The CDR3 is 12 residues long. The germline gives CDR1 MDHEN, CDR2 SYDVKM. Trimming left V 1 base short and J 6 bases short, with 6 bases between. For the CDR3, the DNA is TGTGCCAGCAGTTTATCCCCGGCTGAAGCTTTCTTT. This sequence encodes CASSLSPAEAFF. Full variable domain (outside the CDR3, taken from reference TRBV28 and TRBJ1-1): DVKVTQSSRYLVKRTGEKVFLECVQDMDHENMFWYRQDPGLGLRLIYFSYDVKMKEKGDIPEGYSVSREKKERFSLILESASTNQTSMYLCASSLSPAEAFFGQGTRLTVV.

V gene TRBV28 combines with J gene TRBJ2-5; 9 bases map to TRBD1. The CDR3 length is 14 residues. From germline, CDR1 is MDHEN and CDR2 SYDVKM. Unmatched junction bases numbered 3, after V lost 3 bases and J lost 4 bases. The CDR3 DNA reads TGTGCCAGCAGTTTTGGACAGGGGCGAGAGACCCAGTACTTC. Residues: CASSFGQGRETQYF.

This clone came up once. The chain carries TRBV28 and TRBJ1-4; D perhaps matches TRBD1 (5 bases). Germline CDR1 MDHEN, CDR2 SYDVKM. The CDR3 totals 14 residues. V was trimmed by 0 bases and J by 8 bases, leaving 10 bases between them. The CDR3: CASSLWGPEEKLFF. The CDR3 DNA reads TGTGCCAGCAGTTTATGGGGGCCTGAAGAAAAACTGTTTTTT.

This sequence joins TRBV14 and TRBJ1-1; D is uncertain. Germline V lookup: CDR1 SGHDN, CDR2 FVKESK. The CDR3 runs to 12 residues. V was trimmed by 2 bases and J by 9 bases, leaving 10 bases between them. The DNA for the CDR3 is TGTGCCAGCAGCCAAACACCGAGGCAAGCTTTCTTT. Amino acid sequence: CASSQTPRQAFF.

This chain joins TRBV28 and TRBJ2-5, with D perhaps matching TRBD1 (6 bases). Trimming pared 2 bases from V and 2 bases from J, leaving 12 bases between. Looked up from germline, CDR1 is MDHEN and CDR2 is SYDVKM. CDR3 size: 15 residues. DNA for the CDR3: TGTGCCAGCAGTTTACAGGGGACCCCTCAAGAGACCCAGTACTTC. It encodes CASSLQGTPQETQYF. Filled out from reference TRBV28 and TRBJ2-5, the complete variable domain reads DVKVTQSSRYLVKRTGEKVFLECVQDMDHENMFWYRQDPGLGLRLIYFSYDVKMKEKGDIPEGYSVSREKKERFSLILESASTNQTSMYLCASSLQGTPQETQYFGPGTRLLVL.

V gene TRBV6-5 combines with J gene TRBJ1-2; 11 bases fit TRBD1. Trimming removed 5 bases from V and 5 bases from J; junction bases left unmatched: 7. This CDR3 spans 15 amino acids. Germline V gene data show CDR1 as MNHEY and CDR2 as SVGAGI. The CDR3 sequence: CASSPGQGAQYGYTF. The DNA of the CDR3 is TGTGCCAGCAGTCCCGGACAGGGGGCGCAATATGGCTACACCTTC.

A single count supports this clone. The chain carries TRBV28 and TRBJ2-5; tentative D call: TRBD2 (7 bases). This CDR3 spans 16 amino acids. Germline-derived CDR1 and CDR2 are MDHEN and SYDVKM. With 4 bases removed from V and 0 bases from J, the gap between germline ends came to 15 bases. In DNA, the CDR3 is TGTGCCAGCAGTTATGGGGAGGGGGGGTACCAAGAGACCCAGTACTTC. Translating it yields CASSYGEGGYQETQYF.

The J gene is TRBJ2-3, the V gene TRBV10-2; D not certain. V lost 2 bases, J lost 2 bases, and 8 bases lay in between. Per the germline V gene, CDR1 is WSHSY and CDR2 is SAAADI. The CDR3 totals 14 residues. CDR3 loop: CASSETVSTDTQYF. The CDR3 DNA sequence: TGCGCCAGCAGTGAGACGGTTTCCACAGATACGCAGTATTTT.

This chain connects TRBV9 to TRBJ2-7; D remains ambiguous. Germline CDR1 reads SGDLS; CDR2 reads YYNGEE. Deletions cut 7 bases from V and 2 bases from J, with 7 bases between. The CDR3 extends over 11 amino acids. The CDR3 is CASGQAYEQYF. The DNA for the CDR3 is TGTGCCAGCGGGCAGGCCTACGAGCAGTACTTC.

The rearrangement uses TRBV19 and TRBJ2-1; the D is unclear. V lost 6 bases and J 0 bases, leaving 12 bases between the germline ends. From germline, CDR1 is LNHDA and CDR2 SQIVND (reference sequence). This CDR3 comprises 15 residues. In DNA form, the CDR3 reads TGTGCCAGTAGCCTGGGCGACGACTCCTACAATGAGCAGTTCTTC. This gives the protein CASSLGDDSYNEQFF.

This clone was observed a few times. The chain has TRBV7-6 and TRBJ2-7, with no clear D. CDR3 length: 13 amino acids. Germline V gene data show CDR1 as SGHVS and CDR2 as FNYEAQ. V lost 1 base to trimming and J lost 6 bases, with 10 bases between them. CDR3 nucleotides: TGTGCCAGCAGCTTAGTTATGTGGAGCGAGCAGTACTTC. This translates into CASSLVMWSEQYF. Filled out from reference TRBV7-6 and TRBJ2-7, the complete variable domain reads GAGVSQSPRYKVTKRGQDVALRCDPISGHVSLYWYRQALGQGPEFLTYFNYEAQQDKSGLPNDRFSAERPEGSISTLTIQRTEQRDSAMYRCASSLVMWSEQYFGPGTRLTVT.

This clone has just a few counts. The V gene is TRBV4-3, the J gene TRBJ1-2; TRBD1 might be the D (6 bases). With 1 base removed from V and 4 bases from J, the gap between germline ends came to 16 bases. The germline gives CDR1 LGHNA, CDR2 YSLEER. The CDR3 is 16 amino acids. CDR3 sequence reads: CASSQGGGRSIYGYTF. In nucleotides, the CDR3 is TGCGCCAGCAGCCAAGGGGGGGGCAGAAGTATCTATGGCTACACCTTC.

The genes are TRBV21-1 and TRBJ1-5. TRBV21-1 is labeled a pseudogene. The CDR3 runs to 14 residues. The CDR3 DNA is TGTGCCAGCAGGGGACCGGGGGTCAATCAGCCCCAGCATTTT. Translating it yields CASRGPGVNQPQHF.

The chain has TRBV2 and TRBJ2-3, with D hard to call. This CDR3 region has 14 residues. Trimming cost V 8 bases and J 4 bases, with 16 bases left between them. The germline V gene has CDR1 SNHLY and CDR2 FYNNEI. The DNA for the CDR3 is TGTGCCAGCTATTCATTAGTAACGTCAGATACGCAGTATTTT. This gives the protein CASYSLVTSDTQYF.

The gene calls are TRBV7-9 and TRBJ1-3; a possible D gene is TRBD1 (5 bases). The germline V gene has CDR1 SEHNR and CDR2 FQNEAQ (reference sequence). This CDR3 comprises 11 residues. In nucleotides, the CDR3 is TGTGGGGGCAGCTCTGGAAACACCATATATTTT. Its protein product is CGGSSGNTIYF. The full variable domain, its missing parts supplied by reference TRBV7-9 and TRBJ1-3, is DTGVSQNPRHKITKRGQNVTFRCDPISEHNRLYWYRQTLGQGPEFLTYFQNEAQLEKSRLLSDRFSAERPKGSFSTLEIQRTEQGDSAMYLCGGSSGNTIYFGEGSWLTVV.